What follows describes a single T cell receptor (beta chain). Germline V gene lookup returns CDR1 MGHRA and CDR2 YSYEKL. J lost 1 base, V lost 3 bases, and 4 bases had no gene match. There are 15 residues in the CDR3. The data derive from a study of CD8+ T cells in alopecia areata. RNA extraction was followed by reverse transcription into cDNA, which acted as the sequencing template. Assay: immunoSEQ multiplex PCR; the TCRdb copy retains only in-frame clones and omits some. The sample has 150,000 to 200,000 clones; roughly 65% are singletons. Documented treatment: oral pan-JAK inhibitor, 5-10 mg twice daily.

Sequencing was performed on CD4+ T cells sorted from blood, taken at week 4, from a patient treated with tofacitinib. V and J are TRBV4-1 and TRBJ2-3; 7 bases are a match to TRBD1. The TCR sequence derives from a human donor with alopecia areata. As DNA, the CDR3 is TGCGCCAGCAGCCAGCCGGGACAGCGCACAGATACGCAGTATTTT. It specifies CASSQPGQRTDTQYF.